The rows below give T cell receptor beta chains drawn from one sample of a study of blood T cell repertoires in COVID-19. The repertoire was sequenced with immunoSEQ multiplex PCR; TCRdb's copy has only in-frame clones and lacks some. The repertoire has more than 200,000 clones, 80% to 90% of them found once; the top ten carry under 14%. Input material: peripheral blood. These receptors were taken from a man aged 50 to 59 with COVID-19, enrolled during active disease. Each CDR3 is given with its conserved first and last residue. A D gene is named only where the DNA matches it firmly.

J: TRBJ1-6; D: TRBD1; V: TRBV30; DNA: TGTGCCTGGAACGGACAGGGGCCTAATTCACCCCTCCACTTT; CDR3: CAWNGQGPNSPLHF
J: TRBJ2-7; D: TRBD1; V: TRBV30; DNA: TGTGCCTGGAACGCCGCAGACAGGGTATACTACGAGCAGTACTTC; CDR3: CAWNAADRVYYEQYF
J: TRBJ2-1; D: -; V: TRBV27; DNA: TGTGCCAGCAGTTCTTACAGGGCTCAGGTACTCGATGAGCAGTTCTTC; CDR3: CASSSYRAQVLDEQFF
J: TRBJ2-2; D: -; V: TRBV2; DNA: TGTGCCAGCAGTGAAGTCCGGAGCACCGGGGAGCTGTTTTTT; CDR3: CASSEVRSTGELFF
J: TRBJ2-1; D: -; V: TRBV19; DNA: TGTGCCAGTAGTGCCGCCGGGACATTCTCCTACAATGAGCAGTTCTTC; CDR3: CASSAAGTFSYNEQFF
J: TRBJ1-2; D: TRBD1; V: TRBV19; DNA: TGTGCCAGTAGTACAAGGACAGGGGGCCTTGACTACACCTTC; CDR3: CASSTRTGGLDYTF
J: TRBJ1-1; D: -; V: TRBV6-5; DNA: TGTGCCAGCAGTAACAGACAGACTGAAGCTTTCTTT; CDR3: CASSNRQTEAFF
J: TRBJ1-5; D: TRBD1; V: TRBV28; DNA: TGTGCCAGCAGTCAAGGGACAGGGGGCTTTCAGCCCCAGCATTTT; CDR3: CASSQGTGGFQPQHF
J: TRBJ1-4; D: -; V: TRBV3-1/TRBV3-2; DNA: TGTGCCAGCAGCCAAAGGCCGCAGGGAAACGAAAAACTGTTTTTT; CDR3: CASSQRPQGNEKLFF
J: TRBJ2-1; D: TRBD1; V: TRBV3-1/TRBV3-2; DNA: TGTGCCAGCAGCCAATTCGGGACAGGGACCAATGAGCAGTTCTTC; CDR3: CASSQFGTGTNEQFF
J: TRBJ1-2; D: -; V: TRBV19; DNA: TGTGCCAGTAGTATAGTGGGCCCCGCTTCCGGCTACACCTTC; CDR3: CASSIVGPASGYTF